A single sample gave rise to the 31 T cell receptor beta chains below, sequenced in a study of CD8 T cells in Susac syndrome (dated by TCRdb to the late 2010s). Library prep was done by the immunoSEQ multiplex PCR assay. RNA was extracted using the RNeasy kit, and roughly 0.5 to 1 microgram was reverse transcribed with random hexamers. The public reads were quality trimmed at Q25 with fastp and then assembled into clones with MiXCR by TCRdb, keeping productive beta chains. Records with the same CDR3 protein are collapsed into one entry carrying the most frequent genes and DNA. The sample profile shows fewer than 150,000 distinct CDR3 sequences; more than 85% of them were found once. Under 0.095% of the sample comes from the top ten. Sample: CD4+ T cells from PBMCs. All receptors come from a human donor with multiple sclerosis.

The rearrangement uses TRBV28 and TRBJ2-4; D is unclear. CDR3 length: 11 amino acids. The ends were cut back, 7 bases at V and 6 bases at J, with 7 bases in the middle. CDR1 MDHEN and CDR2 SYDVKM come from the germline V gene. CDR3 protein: CASTAVNIQYF. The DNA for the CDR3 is TGTGCCAGCACGGCGGTAAACATTCAGTACTTC.

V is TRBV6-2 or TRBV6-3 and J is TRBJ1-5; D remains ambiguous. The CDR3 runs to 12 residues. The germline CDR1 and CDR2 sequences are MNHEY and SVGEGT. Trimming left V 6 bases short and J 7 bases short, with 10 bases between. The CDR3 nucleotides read TGTGCCAGCAGAGGTAGCTTGCAGCCCCAGCATTTT. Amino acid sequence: CASRGSLQPQHF.

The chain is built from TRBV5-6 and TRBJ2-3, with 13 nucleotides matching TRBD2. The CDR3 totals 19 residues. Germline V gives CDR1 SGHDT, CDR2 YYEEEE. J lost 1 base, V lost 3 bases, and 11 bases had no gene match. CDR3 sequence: CASSSRGTSGVLGTDTQYF. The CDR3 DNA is TGTGCCAGCAGCTCCCGCGGGACTAGCGGGGTTCTTGGCACAGATACGCAGTATTTT.

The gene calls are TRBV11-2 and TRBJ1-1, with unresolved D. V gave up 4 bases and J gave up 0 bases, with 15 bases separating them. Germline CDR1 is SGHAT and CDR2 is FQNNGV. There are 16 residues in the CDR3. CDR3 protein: CASSSRPVGMNTEAFF. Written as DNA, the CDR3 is TGTGCCAGCAGCTCCCGTCCAGTCGGCATGAACACTGAAGCTTTCTTT.

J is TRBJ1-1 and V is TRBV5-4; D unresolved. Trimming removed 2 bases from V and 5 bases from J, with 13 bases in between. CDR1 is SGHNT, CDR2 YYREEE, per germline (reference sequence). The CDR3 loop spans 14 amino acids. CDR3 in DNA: TGTGCCAGCAGCTTCCAACAGACCAGGACTGAAGCTTTCTTT. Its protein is CASSFQQTRTEAFF.

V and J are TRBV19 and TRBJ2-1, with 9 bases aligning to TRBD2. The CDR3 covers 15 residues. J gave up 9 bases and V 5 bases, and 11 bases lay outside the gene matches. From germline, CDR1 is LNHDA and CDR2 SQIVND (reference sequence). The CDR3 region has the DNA TGTGCCAGTAGTCTCGGGACTAGCTCGAGGAGTGAGCAGTTCTTC. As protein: CASSLGTSSRSEQFF.

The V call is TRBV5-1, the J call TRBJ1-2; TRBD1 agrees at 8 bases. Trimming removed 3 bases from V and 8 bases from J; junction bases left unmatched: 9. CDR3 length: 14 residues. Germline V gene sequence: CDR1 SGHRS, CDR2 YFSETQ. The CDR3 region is CASSSQGDVRGYTF. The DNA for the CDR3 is TGCGCCAGCAGCTCACAGGGGGATGTTCGAGGCTACACCTTC.

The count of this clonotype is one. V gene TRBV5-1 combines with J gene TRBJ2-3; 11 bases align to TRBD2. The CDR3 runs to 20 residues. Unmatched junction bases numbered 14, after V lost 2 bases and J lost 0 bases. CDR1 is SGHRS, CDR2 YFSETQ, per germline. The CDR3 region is CASSFLLGASGGQSTDTQYF. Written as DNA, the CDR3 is TGCGCCAGCAGCTTCCTTCTAGGGGCTAGCGGGGGGCAGAGCACAGATACGCAGTATTTT.

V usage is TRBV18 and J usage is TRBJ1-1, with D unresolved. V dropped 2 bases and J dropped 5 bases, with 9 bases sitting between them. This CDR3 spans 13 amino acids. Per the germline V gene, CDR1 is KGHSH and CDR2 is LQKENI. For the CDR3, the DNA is TGTGCCAGCTCACCATTCGAGGAGACTGAAGCTTTCTTT. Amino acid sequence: CASSPFEETEAFF.

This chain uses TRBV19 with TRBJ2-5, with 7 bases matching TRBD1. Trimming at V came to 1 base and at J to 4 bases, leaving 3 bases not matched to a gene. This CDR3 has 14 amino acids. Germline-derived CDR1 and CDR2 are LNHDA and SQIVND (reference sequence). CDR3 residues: CASSIGTGGETQYF. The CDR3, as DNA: TGTGCCAGTAGTATAGGGACAGGCGGAGAGACCCAGTACTTC. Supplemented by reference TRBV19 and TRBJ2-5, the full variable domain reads DGGITQSPKYLFRKEGQNVTLSCEQNLNHDAMYWYRQDPGQGLRLIYYSQIVNDFQKGDIAEGYSVSREKKESFPLTVTSAQKNPTAFYLCASSIGTGGETQYFGPGTRLLVL.

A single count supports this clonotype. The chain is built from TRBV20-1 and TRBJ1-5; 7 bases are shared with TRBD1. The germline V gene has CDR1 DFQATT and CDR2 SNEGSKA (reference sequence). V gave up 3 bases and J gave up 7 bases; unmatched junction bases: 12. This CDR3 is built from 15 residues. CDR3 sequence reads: CSARARDRSWQPQHF. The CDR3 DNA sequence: TGCAGTGCTAGGGCCCGGGACAGAAGTTGGCAGCCCCAGCATTTT.

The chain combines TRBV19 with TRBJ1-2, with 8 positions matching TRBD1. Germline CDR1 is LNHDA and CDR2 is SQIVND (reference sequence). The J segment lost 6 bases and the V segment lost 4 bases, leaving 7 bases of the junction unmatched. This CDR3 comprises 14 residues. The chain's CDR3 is CASSTPDRANGYTF. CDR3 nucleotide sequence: TGTGCCAGTAGTACCCCGGACAGGGCCAATGGCTACACCTTC.

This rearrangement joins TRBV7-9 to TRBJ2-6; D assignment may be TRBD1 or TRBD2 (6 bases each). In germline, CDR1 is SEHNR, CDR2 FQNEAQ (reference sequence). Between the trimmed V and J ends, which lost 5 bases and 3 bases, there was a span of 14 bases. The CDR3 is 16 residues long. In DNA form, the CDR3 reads TGTGCCAGCAGCCTTTTAGGGGGGATTGGGGCCAACGTCCTGACTTTC. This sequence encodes CASSLLGGIGANVLTF.

The CDR3 loop is CASSSGYGEAFF. DNA for the CDR3: TGTGCCAGCAGCTCAGGGTACGGTGAAGCTTTCTTT. The chain joins TRBV7-2 to TRBJ1-1; a weak D match, TRBD1 (5 bases). The ends were cut back, 4 bases at V and 7 bases at J, with 10 bases in the middle. Looked up from germline, CDR1 is SGHTA and CDR2 is FQGNSA. This CDR3 contains 12 residues.

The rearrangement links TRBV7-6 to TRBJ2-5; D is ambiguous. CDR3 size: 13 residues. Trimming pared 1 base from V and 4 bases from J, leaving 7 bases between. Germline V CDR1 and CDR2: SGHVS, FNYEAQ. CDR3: CASSLEVRETQYF. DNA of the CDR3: TGTGCCAGCAGCTTAGAAGTCAGAGAGACCCAGTACTTC.

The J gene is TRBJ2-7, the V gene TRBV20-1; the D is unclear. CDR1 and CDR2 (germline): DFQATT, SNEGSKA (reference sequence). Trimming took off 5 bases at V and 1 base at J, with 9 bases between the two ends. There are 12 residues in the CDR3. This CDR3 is CSAPGGSYEQYF. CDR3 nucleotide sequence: TGCAGTGCTCCGGGCGGTTCCTACGAGCAGTACTTC.

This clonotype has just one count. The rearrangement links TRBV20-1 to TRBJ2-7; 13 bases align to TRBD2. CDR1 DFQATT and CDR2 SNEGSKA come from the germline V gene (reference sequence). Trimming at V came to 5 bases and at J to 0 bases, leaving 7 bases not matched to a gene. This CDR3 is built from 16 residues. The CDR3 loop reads CSARGTSGVSSYEQYF. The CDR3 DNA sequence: TGCAGTGCTCGAGGGACTAGCGGGGTCAGCTCCTACGAGCAGTACTTC.

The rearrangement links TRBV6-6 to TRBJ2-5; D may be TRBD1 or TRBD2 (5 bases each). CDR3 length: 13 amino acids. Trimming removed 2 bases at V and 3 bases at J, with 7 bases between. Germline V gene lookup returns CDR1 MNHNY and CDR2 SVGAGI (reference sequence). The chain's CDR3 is CASSYMGEETQYF. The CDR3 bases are TGTGCCAGCAGTTACATGGGGGAAGAGACCCAGTACTTC.

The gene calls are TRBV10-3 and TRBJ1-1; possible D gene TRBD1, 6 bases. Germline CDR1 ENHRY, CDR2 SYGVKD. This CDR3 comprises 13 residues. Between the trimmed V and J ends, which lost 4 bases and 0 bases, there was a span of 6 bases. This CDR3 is CAISGTVNTEAFF. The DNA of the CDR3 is TGTGCCATCAGTGGGACAGTGAACACTGAAGCTTTCTTT.

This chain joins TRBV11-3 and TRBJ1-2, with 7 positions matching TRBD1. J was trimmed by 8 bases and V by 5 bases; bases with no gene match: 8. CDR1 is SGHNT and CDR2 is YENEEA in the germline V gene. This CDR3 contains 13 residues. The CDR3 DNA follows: TGTGCCAGCAGCGAGACAGGGCTAGAGGGCTACACCTTC. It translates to CASSETGLEGYTF.

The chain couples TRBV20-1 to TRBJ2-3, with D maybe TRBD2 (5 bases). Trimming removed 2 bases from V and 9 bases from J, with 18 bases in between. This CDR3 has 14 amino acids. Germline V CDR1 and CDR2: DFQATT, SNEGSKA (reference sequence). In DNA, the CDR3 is TGCAGTGCTAGACCCACCCTAGGACTTAACACGCAGTATTTT. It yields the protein CSARPTLGLNTQYF.

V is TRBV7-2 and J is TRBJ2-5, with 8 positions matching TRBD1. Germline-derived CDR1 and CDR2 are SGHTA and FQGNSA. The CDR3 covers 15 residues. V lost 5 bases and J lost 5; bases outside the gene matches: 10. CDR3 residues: CASSTPGTGGETQYF. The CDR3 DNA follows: TGTGCCAGCAGCACCCCTGGGACAGGCGGGGAGACCCAGTACTTC.

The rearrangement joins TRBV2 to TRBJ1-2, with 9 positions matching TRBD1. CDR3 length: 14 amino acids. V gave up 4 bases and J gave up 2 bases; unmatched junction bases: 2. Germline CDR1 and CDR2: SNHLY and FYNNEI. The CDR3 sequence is CASSAGTGNYGYTF. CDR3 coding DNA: TGTGCCAGCAGTGCCGGGACAGGGAACTATGGCTACACCTTC.

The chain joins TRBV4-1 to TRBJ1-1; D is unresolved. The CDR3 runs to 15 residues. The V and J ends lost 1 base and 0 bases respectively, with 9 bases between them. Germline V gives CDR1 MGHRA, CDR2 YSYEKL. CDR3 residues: CASSQGFSMNTEAFF. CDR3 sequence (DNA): TGCGCCAGCAGCCAAGGGTTCAGTATGAACACTGAAGCTTTCTTT.

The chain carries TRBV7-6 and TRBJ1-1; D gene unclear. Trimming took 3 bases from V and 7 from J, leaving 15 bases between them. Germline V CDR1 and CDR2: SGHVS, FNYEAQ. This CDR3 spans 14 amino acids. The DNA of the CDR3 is TGTGCCAGCAGCTTGGGTTTGGAACATGTTGAAGCTTTCTTT. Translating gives CASSLGLEHVEAFF.

The CDR3 here is CSVIRDGNNEQFF. CDR3 coding DNA: TGCAGCGTTATCAGGGATGGAAACAATGAGCAGTTCTTC. The chain has TRBV29-1 and TRBJ2-1, with a weak D call TRBD1 (5 bases). Deletions cut 5 bases from V and 5 bases from J, with 13 bases between. Germline-derived CDR1 and CDR2 are SQVTM and ANQGSEA. The CDR3 covers 13 residues.

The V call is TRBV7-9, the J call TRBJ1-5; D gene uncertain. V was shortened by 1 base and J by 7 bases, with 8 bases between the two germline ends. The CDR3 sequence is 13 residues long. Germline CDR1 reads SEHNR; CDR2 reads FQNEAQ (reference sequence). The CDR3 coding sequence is TGTGCCAGCAGCTTAGAGAGTTTCCAGCCCCAGCATTTT. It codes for CASSLESFQPQHF. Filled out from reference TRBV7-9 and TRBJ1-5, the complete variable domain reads DTGVSQNPRHKITKRGQNVTFRCDPISEHNRLYWYRQTLGQGPEFLTYFQNEAQLEKSRLLSDRFSAERPKGSFSTLEIQRTEQGDSAMYLCASSLESFQPQHFGDGTRLSIL.

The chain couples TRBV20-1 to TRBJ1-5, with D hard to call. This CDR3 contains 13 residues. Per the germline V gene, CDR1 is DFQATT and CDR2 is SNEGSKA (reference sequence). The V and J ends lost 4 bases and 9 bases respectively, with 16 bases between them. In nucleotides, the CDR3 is TGCAGTGCTATAAGGCGGGCCACAGCGCCCCAGCATTTT. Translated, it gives CSAIRRATAPQHF.

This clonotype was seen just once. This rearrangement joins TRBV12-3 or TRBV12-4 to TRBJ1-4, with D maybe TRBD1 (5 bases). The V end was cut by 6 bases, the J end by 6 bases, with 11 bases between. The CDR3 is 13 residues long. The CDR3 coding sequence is TGTGCCAGCAGCCGAGGGGCGGATGAAAAACTGTTTTTT. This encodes CASSRGADEKLFF.

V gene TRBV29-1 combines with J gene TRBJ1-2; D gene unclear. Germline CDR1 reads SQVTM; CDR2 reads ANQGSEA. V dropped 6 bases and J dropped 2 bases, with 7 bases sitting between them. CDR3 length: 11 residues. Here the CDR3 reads CSVPENYGYTF. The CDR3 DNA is TGCAGCGTACCAGAAAACTATGGCTACACCTTC.

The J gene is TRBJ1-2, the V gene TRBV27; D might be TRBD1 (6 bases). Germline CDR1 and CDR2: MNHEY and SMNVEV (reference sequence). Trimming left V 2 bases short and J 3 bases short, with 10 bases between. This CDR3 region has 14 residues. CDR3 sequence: CASSLAGADYGYTF. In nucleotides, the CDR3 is TGTGCCAGCAGTTTAGCAGGGGCCGACTATGGCTACACCTTC.